The T cell receptor (beta chain) described here comes from a study of read filtering for tumor transcriptome and immune sequencing (dated by TCRdb to 2018 to 2021). Describing the broader study: The cohort consisted of about 17 male and approximately 15 female patients, with a mean age of about 70 years and an age range of about 47 to 90. By revised international staging, eight or nine patients were R-ISS I, some 17 were R-ISS II and 7 were R-ISS III. One of the main goals was to work out a read-filtering strategy for immune repertoire data, in particular whether clonotypes backed by only a single read should be removed. After DNase treatment, whole-transcriptome libraries were prepared with the TruSeq RNA Access Library Prep Kit. Per sample, about 3.5 to 11 million TCR-region mapped reads were obtained with IR-seq, compared with only about 80 to 1,400 with RNA-seq. Using the same bone marrow samples, the study ran both targeted immune repertoire sequencing and bulk whole-transcriptome sequencing and then compared the TCR repertoires from each method. Study-wide findings and limitations: Removing single-read clonotypes increased the correlation between IR-seq and RNA-seq shared clonotype proportions. The sorted CD138-negative fraction was a mixed bone marrow immune population, not purified T cells. IR-seq captured clonotypes at much higher depth and more reliably than RNA-seq, and smaller IR-seq throughput sufficed to identify most shared clonotypes. In IR-seq, around four fifths of clonotypes but approximately 4% of total reads were represented by single-read clonotypes, whereas in RNA-seq, around three quarters of clonotypes and approximately 40% of reads were represented by single-read clonotypes.

Trimming leaves V shorter by 0 bases and J shorter by 3 bases, with the junction holding 5 bases beyond the gene matches. The CDR3, from cysteine to phenylalanine, totals 16 residues. This entry keeps only the CDR3 DNA: 48 bases, framed from base 1. CDR1 and CDR2, per the germline V gene (reference sequence), are DFQATT and SNEGSKA. Bone marrow was sampled from every patient at the time of active disease. Isolation of bone marrow mononuclear cells was performed by Ficoll-Hypaque density gradient centrifugation. Myeloma plasma cells were removed and CD138-negative cells were collected by negative selection after labeling with CD138 magnetic microbeads on a MACS separator. The purity of the isolated cells was checked by flow cytometry with CD138 antibodies on an Attune NxT. Total RNA was extracted using TRIzol reagent and was quantified on a NanoDrop spectrophotometer. For each patient, the CD138-negative bone marrow sample underwent paired RNA-seq and IR-seq.

The Immunoverse kit was used to build TCR libraries from 400 ng RNA, with molecular barcoded adaptors covering alpha/delta and beta/gamma chains. TCR library preparation used the same RNA that went into transcriptome sequencing. An Illumina HiSeq 4000 with 2 x 150 cycles was used to sequence the TCR libraries. Per the source publication's procedure: With MiXCR, TCR reads were aligned to human V, D, J and C references and assembled into CDR3 clonotypes, with quality filtering and error correction included. The tcR package in R was used for analysis of clonotype counts and gene usage diversity. Raw mapping reads were checked after the RNA-seq reads had been mapped by STAR aligner version 2.5.3a onto the human GRCh37 genome. To test how sequencing depth affected the clonotypes detected, IR-seq fastq files were randomly downsampled with Seqtk 1.3. TCRdb reprocessed the public reads (quality trimming at Q25 with fastp, clone calling with MiXCR) and kept in-frame beta chains. Identical CDR3 proteins give one entry, which carries the most common genes and DNA. TCRdb, not the authors, supplied the V and J calls. The sample yields 45,000 to 50,000 distinct CDR3 sequences; about an eighth were counted once. Of the sample, less than 15% falls within the top ten clones.

In its sample, this clonotype was seen many times. This clone's antigen is unknown. Base qualities are not provided; no much larger clone lies one nucleotide away. Material: a population of CD138-negative cells sorted from bone marrow. In the paper's terms, the cell subset or site label means: bone marrow mononuclear cells depleted of CD138+ plasma/myeloma cells by negative magnetic selection. Recombination connected TRBV20-1 to TRBJ1-5, with 10 middle bases fitting TRBD1. This receptor was obtained from a donor older than 35 with multiple myeloma. CDR3 reads: CSARDGTGVFNQPQHF. The sequenced DNA is TGCAGTGCTAGAGATGGGACAGGGGTCTTCAATCAGCCCCAGCATTTT.